This TCR beta chain was identified in a study of OX40 agonist ivuxolimab in advanced cancers. Findings and limits, study-wide: Part of the nonresponder group also had normalized T-cell clonal expansion that was low. Both blood CD4+ and CD8+ T cells showed clonal growth by week 6 at 0.1 to 3.0 mg/kg.

Blood draws occurred at baseline, cycle 4 day 1, and cycle 7 day 1. Libraries were prepared by immunoSEQ multiplex PCR; TCRdb keeps only in-frame clonotypes and omits some of them. The sample has 70,000 to 85,000 clones; roughly nine tenths are singletons. Germline V gene data show CDR1 as MNHEY and CDR2 as SVGAGI. V lost 6 bases to trimming and J lost 8 bases, with 13 bases between them. The CDR3 has 13 residues. Concerning this clone itself: Antigen unknown.

This clonotype was obtained from an adult with an advanced solid tumor such as melanoma, head and neck, liver or kidney cancer. V usage is TRBV6-5 and J usage is TRBJ1-4; possibly TRBD1 for D (6 bases). This sample comprised CD4+ or CD8+ T cells sorted from blood, obtained in a trial of the OX40 agonist ivuxolimab. The CDR3 DNA reads TGTGCCAGCAGGTCCGGGGGCTGGGAAAAACTGTTTTTT. It is translated as CASRSGGWEKLFF.